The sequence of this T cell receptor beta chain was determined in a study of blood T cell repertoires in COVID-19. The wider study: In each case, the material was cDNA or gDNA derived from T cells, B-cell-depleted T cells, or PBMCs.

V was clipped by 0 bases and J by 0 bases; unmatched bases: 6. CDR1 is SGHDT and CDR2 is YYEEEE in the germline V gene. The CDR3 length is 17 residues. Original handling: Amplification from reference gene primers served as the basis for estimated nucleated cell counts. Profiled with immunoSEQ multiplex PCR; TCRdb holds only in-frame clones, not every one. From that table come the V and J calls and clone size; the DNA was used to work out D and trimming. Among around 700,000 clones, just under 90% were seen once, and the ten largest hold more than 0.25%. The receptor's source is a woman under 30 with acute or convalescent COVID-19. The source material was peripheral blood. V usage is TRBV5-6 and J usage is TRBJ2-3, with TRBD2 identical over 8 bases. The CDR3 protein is CASSLGGSGASTDTQYF. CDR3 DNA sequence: TGTGCCAGCAGCTTGGGGGGTAGCGGGGCTAGCACAGATACGCAGTATTTT.